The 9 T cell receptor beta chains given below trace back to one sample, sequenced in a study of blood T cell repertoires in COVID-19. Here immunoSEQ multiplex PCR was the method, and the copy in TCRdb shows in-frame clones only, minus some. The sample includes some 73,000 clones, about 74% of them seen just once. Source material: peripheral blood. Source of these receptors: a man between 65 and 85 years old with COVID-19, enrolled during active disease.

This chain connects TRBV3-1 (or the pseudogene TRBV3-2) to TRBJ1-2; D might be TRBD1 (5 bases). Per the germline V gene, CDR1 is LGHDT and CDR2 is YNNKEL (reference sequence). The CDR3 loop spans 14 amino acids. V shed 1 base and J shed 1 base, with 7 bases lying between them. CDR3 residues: CASSQGRVNYGYTF. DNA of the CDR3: TGTGCCAGCAGCCAAGGCAGGGTTAACTATGGCTACACCTTC.

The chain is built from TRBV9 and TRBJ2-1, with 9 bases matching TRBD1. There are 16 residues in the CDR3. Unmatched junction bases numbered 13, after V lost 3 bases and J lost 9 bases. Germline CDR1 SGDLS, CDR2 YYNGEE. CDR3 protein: CASSASGTGSYGEQFF. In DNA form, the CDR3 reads TGTGCCAGCAGCGCCTCCGGGACAGGGTCTTATGGTGAGCAGTTCTTC.

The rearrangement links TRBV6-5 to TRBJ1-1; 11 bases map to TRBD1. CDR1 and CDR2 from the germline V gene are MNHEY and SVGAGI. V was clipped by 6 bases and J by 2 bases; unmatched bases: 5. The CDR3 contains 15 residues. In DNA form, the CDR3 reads TGTGCCAGCAGCAGATGGACAGGGGGCAACACTGAAGCTTTCTTT. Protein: CASSRWTGGNTEAFF.

The CDR3 nucleotides read TGTGCCATCAGTGAGTCCAGTCTCTCCCTCCACTTT. Translating it yields CAISESSLSLHF. This chain uses TRBV10-3 with TRBJ1-6; D is uncertain. The V gene lost 0 bases and the J gene lost 14 bases, with 8 bases spanning the gap. This CDR3 contains 12 residues. CDR1 is ENHRY and CDR2 is SYGVKD in the germline V gene.

The CDR3 is CASISQGGSSYNEQFF. CDR3 sequence (DNA): TGTGCCAGCATCTCCCAGGGCGGCAGCTCCTACAATGAGCAGTTCTTC. The genes are TRBV28 and TRBJ2-1, with D perhaps matching TRBD1 (5 bases). This CDR3 comprises 16 residues. The germline V gene has CDR1 MDHEN and CDR2 SYDVKM. Trimming cost V 7 bases and J 0 bases, with 16 bases left between them.

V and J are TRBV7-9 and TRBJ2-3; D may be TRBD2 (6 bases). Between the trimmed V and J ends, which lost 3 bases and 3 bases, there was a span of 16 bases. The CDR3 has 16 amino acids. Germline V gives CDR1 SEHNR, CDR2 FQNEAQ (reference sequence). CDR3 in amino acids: CASSLRDLRNTDTQYF. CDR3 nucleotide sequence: TGTGCCAGCAGCTTGCGGGACCTCAGGAATACAGATACGCAGTATTTT.

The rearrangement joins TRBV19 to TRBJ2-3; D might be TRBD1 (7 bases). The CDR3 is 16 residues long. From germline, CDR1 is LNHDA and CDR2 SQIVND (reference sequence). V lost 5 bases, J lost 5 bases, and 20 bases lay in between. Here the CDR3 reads CASSLNRRQGGDTQYF. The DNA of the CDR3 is TGTGCCAGTAGTTTAAACCGACGACAGGGAGGAGATACGCAGTATTTT.

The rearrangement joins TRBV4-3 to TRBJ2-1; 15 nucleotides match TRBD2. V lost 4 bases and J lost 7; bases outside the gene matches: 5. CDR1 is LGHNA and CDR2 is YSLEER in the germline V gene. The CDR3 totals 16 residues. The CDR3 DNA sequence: TGCGCCAGCAGCCCGGGACTAGCGGGAGGCCTGAATGAGCAGTTCTTC. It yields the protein CASSPGLAGGLNEQFF.

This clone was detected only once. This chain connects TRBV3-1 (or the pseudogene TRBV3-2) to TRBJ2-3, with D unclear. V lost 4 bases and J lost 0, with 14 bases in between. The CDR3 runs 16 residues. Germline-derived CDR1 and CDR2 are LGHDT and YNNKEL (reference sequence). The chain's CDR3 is CASSPRGGASTDTQYF. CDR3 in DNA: TGTGCCAGCAGCCCCCGCGGCGGAGCGAGCACAGATACGCAGTATTTT.